This T cell receptor (beta chain) derives from a study of regulatory T cells in long-lasting Graves disease. Libraries of TCR beta came from iRepertoire HTBI primers plus Arm-PCR of CDR3 regions. Via MiXCR, TCRdb re-called the multiplex PCR reads, giving one row per CDR3 protein. Of approximately 360,000 distinct CDR3 sequences listed, 10% to 15% are singletons. Time point here: newly diagnosed GD, antithyroid drugs for less than 3 months. PBMC RNA was the source of the TCR library. This clonotype was observed at least ten times. This CDR3 has 14 amino acids. V shed 6 bases and J 4 bases; nucleotides not matched to a gene: 11. Germline CDR1 is DFQATT and CDR2 is SNEGSKA (reference sequence). The same data also contributed to another study, on T cells in Graves' hyperthyroidism and ophthalmopathy. This second report adds: HTBI primers were the set used in a first-round RT-PCR of the TCR CDR3.

J is TRBJ1-2 and V is TRBV20-1, with 7 bases aligning to TRBD1. Source: peripheral blood mononuclear cells (PBMCs), taken at new diagnosis, from a patient treated with antithyroid drugs. This receptor was taken from a woman in her late teens or twenties with Graves disease. The CDR3 loop is CSATPPGQVYGYTF. CDR3 sequence (DNA): TGCAGTGCCACCCCACCTGGACAGGTCTATGGCTACACCTTC.